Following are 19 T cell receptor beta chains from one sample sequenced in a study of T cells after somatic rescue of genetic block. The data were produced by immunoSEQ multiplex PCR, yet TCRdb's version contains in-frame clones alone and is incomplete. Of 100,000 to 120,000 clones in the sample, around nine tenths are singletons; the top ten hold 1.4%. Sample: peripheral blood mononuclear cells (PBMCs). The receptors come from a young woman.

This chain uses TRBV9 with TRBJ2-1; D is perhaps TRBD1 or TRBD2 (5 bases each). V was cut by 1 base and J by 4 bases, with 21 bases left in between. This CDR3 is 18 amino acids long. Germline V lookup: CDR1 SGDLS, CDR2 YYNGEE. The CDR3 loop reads CASSVSPGSGTTYNEQFF. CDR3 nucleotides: TGTGCCAGCAGCGTATCACCGGGCTCCGGGACCACGTACAATGAGCAGTTCTTC.

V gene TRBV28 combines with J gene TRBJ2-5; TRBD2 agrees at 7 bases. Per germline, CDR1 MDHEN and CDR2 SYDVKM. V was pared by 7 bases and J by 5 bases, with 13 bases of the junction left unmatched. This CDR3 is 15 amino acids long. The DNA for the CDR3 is TGTGCCAGCACTCTGGGGGGAAGGGGAGGGGAGACCCAGTACTTC. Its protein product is CASTLGGRGGETQYF.

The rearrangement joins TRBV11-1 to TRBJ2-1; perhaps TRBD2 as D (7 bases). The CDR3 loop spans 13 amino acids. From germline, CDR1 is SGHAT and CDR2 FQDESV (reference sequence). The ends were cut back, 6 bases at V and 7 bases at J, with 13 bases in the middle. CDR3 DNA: TGTGCCAGCAGTTCAGGGGAGGGAAATGAGCAGTTCTTC. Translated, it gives CASSSGEGNEQFF.

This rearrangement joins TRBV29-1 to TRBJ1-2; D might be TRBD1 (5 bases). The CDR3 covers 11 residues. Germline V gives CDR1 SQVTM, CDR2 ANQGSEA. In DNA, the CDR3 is TGCAGTTCAGGGACCTCAGGGGGCTACACCTTC. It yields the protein CSSGTSGGYTF.

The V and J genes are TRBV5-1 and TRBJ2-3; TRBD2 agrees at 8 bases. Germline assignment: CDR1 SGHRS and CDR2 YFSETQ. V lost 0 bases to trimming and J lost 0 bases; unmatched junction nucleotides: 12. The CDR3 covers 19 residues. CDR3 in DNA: TGCGCCAGCAGCTTGGATCAGGGTTGGGTAGCGGGGAGCACAGATACGCAGTATTTT. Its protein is CASSLDQGWVAGSTDTQYF.

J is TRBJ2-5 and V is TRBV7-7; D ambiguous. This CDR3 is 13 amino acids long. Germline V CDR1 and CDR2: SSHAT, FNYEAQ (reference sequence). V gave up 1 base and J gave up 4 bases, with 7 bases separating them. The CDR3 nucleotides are TGTGCCAGCAGCTTAGAAAGGGTAGAGACCCAGTACTTC. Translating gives CASSLERVETQYF.

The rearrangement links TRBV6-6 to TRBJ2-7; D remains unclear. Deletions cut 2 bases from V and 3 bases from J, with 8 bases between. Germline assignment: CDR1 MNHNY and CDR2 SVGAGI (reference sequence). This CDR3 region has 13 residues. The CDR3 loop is CASSYVSDYEQYF. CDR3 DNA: TGTGCCAGCAGTTACGTGTCAGACTACGAGCAGTACTTC.

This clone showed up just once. The DNA of the CDR3 is TGTGCCAGCAGGCTAAGCGGGGGGAACACTGAAGCTTTCTTT. This codes for CASRLSGGNTEAFF. The genes are TRBV27 and TRBJ1-1; D is perhaps TRBD1 (5 bases). Trimming stripped 6 bases from V and 1 base from J, with 12 bases between. The CDR3 has 14 residues. CDR1 is MNHEY and CDR2 is SMNVEV in the germline V gene (reference sequence).

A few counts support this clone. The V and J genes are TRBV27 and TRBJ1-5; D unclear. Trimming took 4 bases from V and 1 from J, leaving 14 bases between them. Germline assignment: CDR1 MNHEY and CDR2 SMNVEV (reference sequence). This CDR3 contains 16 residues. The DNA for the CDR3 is TGTGCCAGCAGTTCCCAAGGAAGCGGGAGCAATCAGCCCCAGCATTTT. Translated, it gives CASSSQGSGSNQPQHF.

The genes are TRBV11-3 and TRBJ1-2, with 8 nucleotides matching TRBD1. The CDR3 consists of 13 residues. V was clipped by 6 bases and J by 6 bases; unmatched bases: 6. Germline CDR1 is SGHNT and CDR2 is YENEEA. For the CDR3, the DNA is TGTGCCAGCAGTCAAGGGACAGGCCATGGCTACACCTTC. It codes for CASSQGTGHGYTF.

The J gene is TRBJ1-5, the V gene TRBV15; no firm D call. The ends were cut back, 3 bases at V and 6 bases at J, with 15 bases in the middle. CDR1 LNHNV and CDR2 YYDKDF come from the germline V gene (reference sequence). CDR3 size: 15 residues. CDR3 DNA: TGTGCCACCAGCAGCGAGTCGATTGCCCCTCAGCCCCAGCATTTT. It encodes CATSSESIAPQPQHF.

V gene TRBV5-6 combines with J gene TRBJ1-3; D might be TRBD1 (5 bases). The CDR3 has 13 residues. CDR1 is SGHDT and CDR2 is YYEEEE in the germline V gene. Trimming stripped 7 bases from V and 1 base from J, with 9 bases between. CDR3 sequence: CASYRISGNTIYF. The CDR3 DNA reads TGTGCCAGCTACAGGATTTCTGGAAACACCATATATTTT. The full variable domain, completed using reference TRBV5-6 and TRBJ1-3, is DAGVTQSPTHLIKTRGQQVTLRCSPKSGHDTVSWYQQALGQGPQFIFQYYEEEERQRGNFPDRFSGHQFPNYSSELNVNALLLGDSALYLCASYRISGNTIYFGEGSWLTVV.

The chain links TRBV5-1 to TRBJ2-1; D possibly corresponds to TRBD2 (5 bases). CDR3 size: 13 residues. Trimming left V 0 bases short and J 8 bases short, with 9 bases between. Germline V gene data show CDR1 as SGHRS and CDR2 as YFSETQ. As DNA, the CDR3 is TGCGCCAGCAGCTTGGCCGGGAAGGATGAGCAGTTCTTC. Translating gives CASSLAGKDEQFF.

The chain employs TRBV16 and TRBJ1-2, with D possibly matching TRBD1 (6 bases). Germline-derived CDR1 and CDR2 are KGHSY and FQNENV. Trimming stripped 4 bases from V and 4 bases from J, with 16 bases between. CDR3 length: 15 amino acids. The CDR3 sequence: CASSPPPRGSYGYTF. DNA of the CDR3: TGTGCCAGCAGCCCCCCTCCCAGGGGTTCCTATGGCTACACCTTC.

The CDR3 here is CASSLTGLNSPLHF. For the CDR3, the DNA is TGTGCCAGCAGCCTTACAGGGTTAAATTCACCCCTCCACTTT. The rearrangement uses TRBV11-3 and TRBJ1-6, with D maybe TRBD1 (6 bases). V lost 5 bases and J 7 bases, leaving 12 bases between the germline ends. CDR3 length: 14 amino acids. Germline V lookup: CDR1 SGHNT, CDR2 YENEEA.

Here the CDR3 DNA reads TGTGCCAGCAGCTCCCTGCGGACAGATTACAATGAGCAGTTCTTC. Encoded protein: CASSSLRTDYNEQFF. The chain links TRBV7-9 to TRBJ2-1, with D possibly matching TRBD1 (6 bases). The CDR3 covers 15 residues. Trimming stripped 4 bases from V and 4 bases from J, with 14 bases between. CDR1 SEHNR and CDR2 FQNEAQ come from the germline V gene (reference sequence).

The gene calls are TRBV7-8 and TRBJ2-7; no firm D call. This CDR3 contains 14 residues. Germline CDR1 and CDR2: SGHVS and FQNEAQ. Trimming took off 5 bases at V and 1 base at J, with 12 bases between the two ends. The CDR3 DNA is TGTGCCAGCAGCCTTTTGGACGGGTCCTACGAGCAGTACTTC. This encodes CASSLLDGSYEQYF.

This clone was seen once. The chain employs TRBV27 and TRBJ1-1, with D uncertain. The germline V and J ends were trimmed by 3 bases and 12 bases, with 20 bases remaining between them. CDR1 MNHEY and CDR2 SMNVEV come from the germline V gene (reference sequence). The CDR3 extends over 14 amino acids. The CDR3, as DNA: TGTGCCAGCAGTTTTTTGGGCTCGCGGCCGTTTACTTTCTTT. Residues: CASSFLGSRPFTFF.

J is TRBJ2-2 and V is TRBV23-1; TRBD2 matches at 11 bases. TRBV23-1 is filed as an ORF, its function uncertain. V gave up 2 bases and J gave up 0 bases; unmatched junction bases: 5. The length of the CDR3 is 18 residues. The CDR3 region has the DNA TGCGCCAGCAGTCAAACCGGACTAGCGGGCCCGAACACCGGGGAGCTGTTTTTT. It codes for CASSQTGLAGPNTGELFF.